Listed below are T cell receptor beta chains from one sample, sequenced in a study of blood T cell repertoires in COVID-19. Sequenced by immunoSEQ multiplex PCR; TCRdb stores in-frame clones only, minus some. The sample consists of 90,000 to 140,000 clones, roughly four fifths of them appearing once. Sequenced material: peripheral blood. All receptors come from a woman in her 70s with acute or convalescent COVID-19. Each CDR3 is given with its conserved first and last residue.

V gene	J gene	CDR3 protein
TRBV7-9	TRBJ2-7	CASSQTVISYEQYF
TRBV2	TRBJ1-4	CASSGQTGANEKLFF
TRBV29-1	TRBJ1-2	CSVVEGEGWGYTF
TRBV9	TRBJ2-5	CASSVRLAGEGETQYF
TRBV30	TRBJ2-4	CAWSAVAKNIQYF
TRBV7-2	TRBJ1-5	CASSLVENANQPQHF
TRBV10-3	TRBJ2-7	CATRLGTYEQYF
TRBV7-9	TRBJ2-7	CASSDADRGRYEQYF
TRBV6-5	TRBJ1-2	CASSGGGGLLGYTF
TRBV4-1	TRBJ2-7	CASSPPTGVYEQYF
TRBV10-3	TRBJ1-4	CAISESATKGEKLFF
TRBV3-1/TRBV3-2	TRBJ2-7	CASSQGLAGEYEQYF